This entry describes one TCR beta chain. No antigen is known for it. The sample originates from a study of T cells after yellow fever vaccination. Study outcomes and limitations: Post-booster repertoires again held most primary-vaccination clones (roughly 96% CD4, roughly 88% CD8).

The CDR3 runs to 12 residues. Germline values: CDR1 DFQATT, CDR2 SNEGSKA (reference sequence). V was clipped by 4 bases and J by 4 bases, with 11 bases between them. Template switching with 5'RACE generated the TCR cDNA and added a universal primer site and UMIs. MiXCR, run by TCRdb on the 5' RACE reads, gives a single entry per CDR3 protein. The sample lists 350,000 to 450,000 distinct CDR3 sequences; approximately 19% were seen once. The TCR originated in a young man who received the YFV17D yellow fever vaccine. The chain joins TRBV20-1 to TRBJ2-7, with a weak D call TRBD2 (5 bases). Source: PBMCs, taken before the yellow fever booster vaccination. CDR3 protein: CSAKLDHYEQYV. CDR3 in DNA: TGCAGTGCTAAACTAGACCATTACGAGCAGTACGTC.